The T cell receptor (beta chain) under discussion was sequenced for a study of cytomegalovirus exposure and HLA in healthy donors (dated by TCRdb to the late 2010s). Regarding the study in general: An earlier analysis of approximately 600 of the donors reported roughly 270 Gb of sequence data and 120 million or so unique TCR beta sequences from some 180 million T cells. Roughly 300 gigabases of sequencing data and roughly 80 million unique TCR sequences made up an early release that covered around 640 HLA-typed donors. The genetic ancestry cluster associated with self-reported Caucasian donors included 80% to 90% of the roughly 390 genotyped donors. The study was designed to test whether signatures of past pathogen exposure could be identified by cataloging public T cell receptors. The study profiled the T cell repertoires of more than 500 subjects by immunosequencing and related them to cytomegalovirus serostatus. In addition to the first cohort of hundreds of subjects, a separate validation cohort of 120 different subjects was used. High-throughput TCR immunosequencing, statistical association of individual TCRs with disease status, and machine learning were combined to predict cytomegalovirus infection status. In a later analysis, previously published TCR beta repertoires from more than 500 donors were re-analyzed and high-resolution HLA genotyping was added so that TCR occurrence patterns could be studied. In the later analysis, no new phenotypic data were used to find candidate immune exposures; instead, reliance was placed on TCR beta sequences and their occurrence across donors. In an earlier analysis of 500 to 650 of the donors, high-throughput TCR beta sequencing was used to judge whether each TCR beta V gene segment behaved as functional or pseudogenic. Alongside the repertoire data, information on donor age, sex, ethnicity and CMV serostatus was compiled. Genome-wide SNP genotypes for about three fifths of the roughly 700 donors were used in a later genetic analysis, which treated that subset as a discovery cohort. All discovery cohort repertoires had been generated on a single sequencing platform. Both class I and class II loci were covered by HLA typing, at four-digit resolution. Typing coverage differed by locus: A, B, C, DRB1 and DQB1 were typed in about 629-630 donors, DQA1 in 500 to 550, DPA1 in 600 to 610, and DPB1 in just under 490. A handful of DR-DQ haplotypes were treated as single units for association and clustering because of strong linkage in the cohort. Among approximately 370 genotyped donors of the cohort, an average of around 220,000 unique TCR beta nucleotide sequences was sequenced per donor, of which roughly 18% were non-productive. Overall study outcomes, separate from this receptor: In both the original and validation cohorts, the classifier was reported to diagnose cytomegalovirus status with high specificity and sensitivity. In the study, around 150 TCR beta chains were listed as associated with cytomegalovirus. According to a later analysis, parvovirus B19, influenza, CMV and Epstein-Barr virus appeared linked to several top co-occurrence clusters. Because HLA typing was unavailable for some donors at each locus, only the typed subset was used in association tests. Because the 87-base-pair reads could not distinguish some IMGT-functional V segments, including TRBV6-2 and TRBV6-3, those segments were excluded. In this cohort, only TCR beta chains were sequenced, and detectable features were limited by the absence of alpha or paired-chain data. According to a later analysis, most CMV-associated TCR beta chains appeared to be HLA-restricted, and the HLA associations seemed to be driven largely by CMV exposure. Across donors, most TCR sequences were observed very rarely, whereas some public TCRs were present in many individuals. The only immune exposure information available for the cohort was CMV serostatus. A group of highly shared sequence variants was considered likely to be a technical artifact of the sequencing pipeline. Correlated functional status among segregating V segments might reflect linkage disequilibrium, but an unknown experimental factor could not be ruled out. Compared with the 666-donor mean, donors in an Asian-associated ancestry cluster had fewer N-insertions in productive TCRs, according to a later genetic analysis. In a later analysis, some 17,000 TCR beta sequences were associated with specific HLA alleles at a false discovery rate of 0.05. In a later analysis, HLA-associated TCR beta chains showed more clonal expansion and lower generation probabilities than non-associated chains that were equally common. A later genetic analysis associated a missense DCLRE1C variant with V-gene and J-gene trimming of TCR beta chains, and an independent cohort replicated the association. In vitro tests confirmed that a few of the cytomegalovirus-associated TCR beta chains recognize cytomegalovirus antigens. Sequencing depth was assumed to be roughly uniform across donors in the presence/absence analyses, though that assumption may not hold. A further reported finding was that TCR beta sequences accurately predicted the HLA-A and HLA-B alleles for most subjects in the first cohort. Because counts were too low, 15 to 20 rarely observed V segments, including chromosome 9 orphons, were left out of the earlier analysis of approximately 580 of the donors. It was suggested by the authors that the approach could potentially be generalized to other disease states and immunological phenotypes. In an earlier analysis of 587 of the donors, most TCR beta V segments were observed in productive rearrangements about 90% or about 30% of the time, broadly matching IMGT annotations. In a later analysis, TCR association rates were found to vary across HLA loci, with the most associated TCRs seen for DRB1 alleles and the fewest for HLA-C alleles. Strong co-occurrence of HLA alleles, especially DR and DQ, made assigning TCR associations to individual alleles difficult.

In total, approximately 700 healthy bone marrow donors made up the cohort. Cohort members were all nominally healthy when sampled, although unrecorded immune exposures were likely present. The donor was CMV seronegative and belonged to the group of around 350 seronegative cohort members. Every donor gave a peripheral blood sample, and the peripheral blood mononuclear cells from that sample were used for TCR beta sequencing. Genomic DNA was extracted from the blood cell samples with the Qiagen DNeasy Blood Extraction Kit. The junction shows trimming of 6 bases on V and 6 bases on J, and the gene matches do not reach 19 bases of it. The CDR3 numbers 19 residues from cysteine through phenylalanine. Only the CDR3 part of the read is kept: 57 bases, read in frame from the first base. CDR1 and CDR2 (ENHRY, SYGVKD) derive from the germline V gene. Regarding this clone: No antigen is known for it. No much larger clone is present one base from it, and per-base qualities are unavailable.

The library was built by means of the immunoSEQ multiplex PCR assay. For the multiplex PCR, a mixture combining 60 forward primers for TCR Vbeta segments and 13 reverse primers for TCR Jbeta segments was used. The CDR3 region of rearranged TCR beta genes was amplified from genomic DNA by a multiplex PCR assay. The amplified TCR beta libraries were sequenced on the Illumina HiSeq System as 87-base-pair reads. Per the source publication's procedure: A later analysis tallied tens of millions of unique TCR beta chains across the 666 repertoires, and around 12 million of those chains were shared by two or more donors. A nearest-neighbor algorithm error-corrected the raw reads and collapsed the reads into unique sequences, merging closely related sequences to remove PCR and sequencing errors. To assign V, D and J gene segments, CDR3 sequences were aligned to IMGT reference sequences. For a sequence to be retained, at least a six-nucleotide match to both a V gene segment and a J gene segment was required. Rearrangements were called productive when the CDR3 lacked stop codons and stayed in frame with V and J; all others were non-productive. CDR3 was defined according to IMGT convention as the region running from the second conserved V-encoded cysteine to the conserved J-encoded phenylalanine. In an earlier analysis of 500 to 650 of the donors, sequences lacking an unambiguous match to a single V gene segment were excluded. In an earlier analysis of several hundred of the donors, a V segment was called functional when productive rearrangements were above 56.7%, and segregating when the standard deviation between donors exceeded 5%. A statistical classification framework was built to diagnose cytomegalovirus status from the catalog of TCR beta chain sequences. A later analysis assigned V and J genes by comparing TCR nucleotide sequences with IMGT/GENE-DB human TR gene sequences. The TCRdist pipeline was used in a later analysis to assign CDR3 sequences and most-parsimonious VDJ recombination scenarios. In a later analysis, every TCR beta chain was defined by the combination of its CDR3 amino acid sequence and its V-gene family, and reads without a unique V-gene family were dropped. As a way to deal with suspected cross-contamination and a sequencing artifact, a later analysis dropped 500 to 700 nucleotide sequences that were highly shared and had low generation probability. In a later analysis, a clonal expansion index for each public chain was calculated from normalized within-repertoire ranks of inferred template counts. Generation probabilities in a later analysis came from a VDJ recombination model fitted to out-of-frame rearrangements, and those results were checked against IGoR. In a later analysis, hypergeometric tests were used to score TCR-TCR, TCR-HLA and TCR-CMV co-occurrence, with a repertoire-size bias correction applied to TCR pairs. To estimate false discovery rates, a later analysis permuted the HLA or CMV assignments 20 times. A later analysis grouped co-occurring TCRs with DBSCAN, adding TCRdist sequence similarity when clustering within HLA-allele-positive subsets. Repertoires with fewer than 30,000 or more than 120,000 public chains, plus five repertoires with anomalous nucleotide sharing, were excluded from co-occurrence clustering. TCRdb mirrors the immuneACCESS table, restricted to in-frame sequences. Some clones are absent from its copies; in checked studies, under half trace to an unresolved V gene, and the reason for the others is unknown. V, J and clone size derive from that table, while D and trimming were established from the DNA sequence. This sample has 170,000 or so clones in its table, and 79% of those were observed once. The top ten clones comprise 0.69% of the sample.

The chain links TRBV10-3 with TRBJ2-7, with TRBD2 matching 14 junction bases. This TCR came from a woman aged 40-49 years in good health and CMV-seronegative. The sample was PBMCs. The nucleotide sequence is given as TGTGCCATCAGCGAACGAGGGACTAGCGGGAGTCGATTGGGTTCCGAGCAGTACTTC. Its translation is CAISERGTSGSRLGSEQYF.